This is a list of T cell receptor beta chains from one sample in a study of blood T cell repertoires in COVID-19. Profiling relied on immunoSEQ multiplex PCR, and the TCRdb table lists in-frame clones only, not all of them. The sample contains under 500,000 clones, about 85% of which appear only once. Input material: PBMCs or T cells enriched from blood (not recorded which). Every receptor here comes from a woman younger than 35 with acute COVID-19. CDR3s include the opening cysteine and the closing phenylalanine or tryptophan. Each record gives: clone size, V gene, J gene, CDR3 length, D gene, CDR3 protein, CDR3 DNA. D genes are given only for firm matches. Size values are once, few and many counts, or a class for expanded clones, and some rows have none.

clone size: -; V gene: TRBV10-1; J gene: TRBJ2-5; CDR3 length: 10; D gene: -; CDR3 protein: CASLGETQYF; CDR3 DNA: TGCGCCAGCTTGGGCGAGACCCAGTACTTC
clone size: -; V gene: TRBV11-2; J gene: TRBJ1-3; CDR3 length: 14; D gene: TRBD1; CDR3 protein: CASSLDRVGNTIYF; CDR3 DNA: TGTGCCAGCAGCCTTGACAGGGTCGGAAACACCATATATTTT
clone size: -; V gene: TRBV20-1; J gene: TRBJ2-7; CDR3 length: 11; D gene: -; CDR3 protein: CSAKGLGEQYF; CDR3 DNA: TGCAGTGCTAAGGGACTCGGGGAGCAGTACTTC
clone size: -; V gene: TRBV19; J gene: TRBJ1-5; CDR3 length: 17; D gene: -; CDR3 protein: CASSIPRLGGPGQPQHF; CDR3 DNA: TGTGCCAGTAGTATACCCCGGCTCGGGGGACCAGGTCAGCCCCAGCATTTT
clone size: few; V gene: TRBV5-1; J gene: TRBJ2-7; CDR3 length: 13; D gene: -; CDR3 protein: CASSLAGSYEQYF; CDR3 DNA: TGCGCCAGCAGCTTGGCAGGCTCCTACGAGCAGTACTTC
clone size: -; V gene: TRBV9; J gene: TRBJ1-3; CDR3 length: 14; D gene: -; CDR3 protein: CASSVGAFGNTIYF; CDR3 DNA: TGTGCCAGCAGCGTAGGGGCTTTTGGAAACACCATATATTTT
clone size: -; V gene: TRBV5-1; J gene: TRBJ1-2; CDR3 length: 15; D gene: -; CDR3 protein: CASSLGELKNRGSTF; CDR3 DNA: TGCGCCAGCAGCTTGGGGGAATTGAAAAACCGAGGGAGCACCTTC
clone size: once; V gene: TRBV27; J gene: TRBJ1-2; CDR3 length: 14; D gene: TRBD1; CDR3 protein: CASSGTGGNNGYTF; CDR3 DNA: TGTGCCAGCAGTGGGACAGGGGGCAATAATGGCTACACCTTC
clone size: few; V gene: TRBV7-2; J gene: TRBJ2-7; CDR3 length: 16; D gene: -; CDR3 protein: CASSLSRRDSSYEQYF; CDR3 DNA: TGTGCCAGCAGCTTAAGTCGGCGGGACTCTTCCTACGAGCAGTACTTC
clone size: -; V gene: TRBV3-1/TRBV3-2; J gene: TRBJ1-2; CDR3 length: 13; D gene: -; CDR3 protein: CASSQARGGGYTF; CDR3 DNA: TGTGCCAGCAGCCAAGCGAGGGGGGGCGGCTACACCTTC
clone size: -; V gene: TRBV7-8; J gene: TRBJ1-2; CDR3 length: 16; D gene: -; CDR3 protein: CASSLMGATSNYGYTF; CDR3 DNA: TGTGCCAGCAGCTTAATGGGCGCCACCTCTAACTATGGCTACACCTTC
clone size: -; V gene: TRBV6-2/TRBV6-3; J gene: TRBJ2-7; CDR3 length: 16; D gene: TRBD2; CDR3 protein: CASSVEGSGREYEQYF; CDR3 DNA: TGTGCCAGCAGTGTCGAAGGTAGCGGGAGAGAATACGAGCAGTACTTC
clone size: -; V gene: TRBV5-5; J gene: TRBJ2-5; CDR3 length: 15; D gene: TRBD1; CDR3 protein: CASSLNRGRVETQYF; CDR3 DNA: TGTGCCAGCAGCTTGAACAGGGGTCGCGTGGAGACCCAGTACTTC
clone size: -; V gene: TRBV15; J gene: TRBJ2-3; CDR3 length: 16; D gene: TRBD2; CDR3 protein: CATSRDSGLAGDTQYF; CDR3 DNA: TGTGCCACCAGCAGAGACTCGGGACTAGCGGGGGATACGCAGTATTTT
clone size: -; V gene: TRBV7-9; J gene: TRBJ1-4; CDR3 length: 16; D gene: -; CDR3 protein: CASSDRYRTSNEKLFF; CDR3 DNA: TGTGCCAGCAGCGACAGATACAGGACCTCTAATGAAAAACTGTTTTTT
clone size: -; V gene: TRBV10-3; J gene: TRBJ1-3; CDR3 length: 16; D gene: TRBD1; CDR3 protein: CAISGSGQDSGNTIYF; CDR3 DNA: TGTGCCATCAGTGGTTCGGGACAGGACTCTGGAAACACCATATATTTT
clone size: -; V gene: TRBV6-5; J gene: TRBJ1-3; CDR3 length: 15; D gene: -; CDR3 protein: CASTLDGVSGNTIYF; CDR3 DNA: TGTGCCAGCACCCTAGACGGGGTATCGGGAAACACCATATATTTT
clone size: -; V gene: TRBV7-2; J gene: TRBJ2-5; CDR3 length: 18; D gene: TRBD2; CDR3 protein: CASRVPGGLAGGPETQYF; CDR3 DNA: TGTGCCAGCAGGGTACCCGGGGGACTAGCGGGAGGGCCGGAGACCCAGTACTTC
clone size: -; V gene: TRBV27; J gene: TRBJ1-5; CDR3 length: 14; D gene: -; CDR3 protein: CASRQTGANQPQHF; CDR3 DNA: TGTGCCAGCAGGCAAACAGGAGCCAATCAGCCCCAGCATTTT
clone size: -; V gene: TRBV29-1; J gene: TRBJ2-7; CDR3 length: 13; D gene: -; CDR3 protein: CSVREGSSYEQYF; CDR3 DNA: TGCAGCGTGCGAGAGGGCAGCTCCTACGAGCAGTACTTC
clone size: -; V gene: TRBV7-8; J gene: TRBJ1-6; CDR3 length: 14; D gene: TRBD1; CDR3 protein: CASTLTTGYSPLHF; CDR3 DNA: TGTGCCAGCACCCTTACGACAGGGTATTCACCCCTCCACTTT
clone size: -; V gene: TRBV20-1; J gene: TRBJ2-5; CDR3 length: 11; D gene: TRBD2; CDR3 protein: CTSIAGQTQYF; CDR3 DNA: TGCACCTCAATAGCGGGTCAGACCCAGTACTTC
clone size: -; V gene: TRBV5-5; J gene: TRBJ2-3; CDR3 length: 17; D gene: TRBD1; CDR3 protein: CASTELPGQISTDTQYF; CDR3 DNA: TGTGCCAGCACCGAACTCCCGGGACAGATTAGCACAGATACGCAGTATTTT
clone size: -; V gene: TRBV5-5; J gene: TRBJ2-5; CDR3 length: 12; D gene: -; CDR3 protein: CASIGGVETQYF; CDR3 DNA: TGTGCCAGCATTGGGGGCGTGGAGACCCAGTACTTC
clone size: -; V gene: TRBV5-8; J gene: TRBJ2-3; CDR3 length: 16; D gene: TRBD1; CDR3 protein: CASSLRPGGNTDTQYF; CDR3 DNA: TGTGCCAGCAGCCTGCGTCCAGGGGGCAACACAGATACGCAGTATTTT
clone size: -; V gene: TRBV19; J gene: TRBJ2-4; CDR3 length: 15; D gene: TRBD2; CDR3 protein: CARSAAGGGKNIQYF; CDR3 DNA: TGTGCCAGGTCCGCGGCGGGAGGAGGCAAAAACATTCAGTACTTC
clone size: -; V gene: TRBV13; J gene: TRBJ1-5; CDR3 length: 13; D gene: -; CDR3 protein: CASSPRRNQPQHF; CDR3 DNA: TGTGCCAGCAGCCCCAGGCGCAATCAGCCCCAGCATTTT
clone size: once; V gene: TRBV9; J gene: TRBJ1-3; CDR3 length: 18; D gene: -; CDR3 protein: CASSGNLKGLLGGNTIYF; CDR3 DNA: TGTGCCAGCAGCGGGAACCTTAAGGGGCTCCTGGGCGGAAACACCATATATTTT